These T cell receptor beta chains were read from a single sample in a study of blood T cell repertoires in COVID-19. Libraries were prepared by immunoSEQ multiplex PCR; TCRdb keeps only in-frame clonotypes and omits some of them. The sample shows about 250,000 clones, roughly 85% of them seen only once. Material for sequencing was PBMCs or T cells enriched from blood (not recorded which). The receptors come from a woman between 45 and 60 years old with acute COVID-19. CDR3s include the opening cysteine and the closing phenylalanine or tryptophan. The D gene is left open where the match is weak. Not all rows give a size; the values are once, few, many and, for expanded clones, a class.

d_gene	abundance	v_gene	j_gene	CDR3nt	CDR3aa
TRBD1	-	TRBV5-1	TRBJ2-5	TGCGCCAGCAGCCGGGGACAGGGCAGGGAGACCCAGTACTTC	CASSRGQGRETQYF
TRBD1	once	TRBV10-3	TRBJ2-2	TGTGCCATCAGACAGGGGGCAGGCGGGGAGCTGTTTTTT	CAIRQGAGGELFF
-	few	TRBV30	TRBJ2-7	TGTGCCTGGAGCGGGACCTACGAGCAGTACTTC	CAWSGTYEQYF
-	-	TRBV18	TRBJ2-7	TGTGCCAGCTCACCACCCCAGGGATCCGCTGAGCAGTACTTC	CASSPPQGSAEQYF
-	-	TRBV19	TRBJ1-5	TGTGCCAGACGAGCAGGCCGCACACTGGGTAATCAGCCCCAGCATTTT	CARRAGRTLGNQPQHF
-	few	TRBV7-9	TRBJ1-3	TGTGCCAGCAGCCTTGCGGCGGGCTCTGGAAACACCATATATTTT	CASSLAAGSGNTIYF
-	once	TRBV3-1/TRBV3-2	TRBJ2-2	TGTGCCAGCAGCCAAGACAGGGTGGCCACCGGGGAGCTGTTTTTT	CASSQDRVATGELFF
TRBD1	-	TRBV10-3	TRBJ2-5	TGTGCCATCAGGCTGACAGGGGACCAAGAGACCCAGTACTTC	CAIRLTGDQETQYF
-	few	TRBV7-2	TRBJ1-5	TGTGCCAGCAGCTTAGCACCGGGGAATAGCAATCAGCCCCAGCATTTT	CASSLAPGNSNQPQHF
-	-	TRBV25-1	TRBJ1-1	TGTGCCAGCAGTGACGACGGAGAAGGCACTGAAGCTTTCTTT	CASSDDGEGTEAFF
TRBD2	once	TRBV11-3	TRBJ2-3	TGTGCCAGCAGCTTAGCAGTTAGCGGGGGCACTACGCAGTATTTT	CASSLAVSGGTTQYF
-	many	TRBV9	TRBJ1-1	TGTGCCAGCAGCGTTGGGGCCGCAGGGAACACTGAAGCTTTCTTT	CASSVGAAGNTEAFF
-	few	TRBV5-1	TRBJ2-1	TGCGCCAGCGGGGCAGAGAAGTACAATGAGCAGTTCTTC	CASGAEKYNEQFF
TRBD2	-	TRBV11-3	TRBJ2-1	TGTGCCAGCAGCTTAGAGGCGGGGGGGGCATATGAGCAGTTCTTC	CASSLEAGGAYEQFF
TRBD1	-	TRBV14	TRBJ1-6	TGTGCCAGCAGCCCAACGACAGGGGATTATTCACCCCTCCACTTT	CASSPTTGDYSPLHF
-	-	TRBV4-3	TRBJ1-3	TGCGCCAGCAGCCAAGACAGATACTCTGGAAACACCATATATTTT	CASSQDRYSGNTIYF
-	-	TRBV9	TRBJ1-1	TGTGCCAGCAGCGTAGAGGGGAATGGGGTCCGTGCTTTCTTT	CASSVEGNGVRAFF
-	once	TRBV19	TRBJ1-1	TGTGCCAGTAGTTCCCTAACAGGAGTGGACACTGAAGCTTTCTTT	CASSSLTGVDTEAFF
-	-	TRBV7-2	TRBJ1-1	TGTGCCAGCAGCTTTACAGAACTTACTGAAGCTTTCTTT	CASSFTELTEAFF
TRBD1	-	TRBV19	TRBJ1-1	TGTGCCAGTAGTGGAAACGGACAGGTCATCACTGAAGCTTTCTTT	CASSGNGQVITEAFF
TRBD1	-	TRBV5-4	TRBJ1-2	TGTGCCAGCAGCAGGGGGACAGCCGGCAGTCGAGGCTACACCTTC	CASSRGTAGSRGYTF